The 31 T cell receptor beta chains below all came from one sample that was sequenced in a study of memory CD4+ T cells and cytomegalovirus serostatus. The sort gate was single viable CD3+CD4+CD8-CD45RO+ cells for memory CD4+ T cells. The assay was immunoSEQ multiplex PCR, and TCRdb's table has in-frame clones only and misses some. The data show 50,000 or so clones, more than 60% seen once. Input material: memory CD4+ T cells from blood. Receptor source: an adult in good health and CMV-seronegative.

J is TRBJ2-7 and V is TRBV5-4; the match to TRBD1 covers 9 bases. The V and J ends lost 0 bases and 3 bases, in that order; junction bases with no gene match: 4. The length of the CDR3 is 15 residues. Germline CDR1 is SGHNT and CDR2 is YYREEE (reference sequence). The CDR3 loop is CASSLAGTGFYEQYF. As DNA, the CDR3 is TGTGCCAGCAGCTTGGCCGGGACAGGGTTCTACGAGCAGTACTTC.

The chain combines TRBV12-5 with TRBJ1-2; D is perhaps TRBD1 (5 bases). CDR1 is LGHNT, CDR2 FRNRAP, per germline. The length of the CDR3 is 17 residues. Trimming pared 0 bases from V and 5 bases from J, leaving 19 bases between. The CDR3 DNA is TGTGCTAGTGGTTTGGTACTCGGAAGGCAGGGACCTTATGGCTACACCTTC. This gives the protein CASGLVLGRQGPYGYTF.

The chain carries TRBV29-1 and TRBJ1-2, with D possibly TRBD1 on 5 matching bases. Germline V gives CDR1 SQVTM, CDR2 ANQGSEA. Trimming cost V 0 bases and J 8 bases, with 19 bases left between them. This CDR3 has 15 residues. The CDR3 is CSVEDLGRVARGYTF. Written as DNA, the CDR3 is TGCAGCGTTGAAGATCTAGGCAGGGTGGCTAGAGGCTACACCTTC.

The chain has TRBV29-1 and TRBJ2-7; TRBD1 matches at 10 bases. J lost 6 bases, V lost 7 bases, and 9 bases had no gene match. The germline V gene encodes CDR1 SQVTM and CDR2 ANQGSEA. CDR3 length: 13 residues. CDR3 nucleotide sequence: TGCAGCGCAGCTGGGGGACAGGGGATCGAGCAGTACTTC. It is translated as CSAAGGQGIEQYF.

The genes are TRBV2 and TRBJ2-1, with D hard to call. CDR1 is SNHLY and CDR2 is FYNNEI in the germline V gene. The CDR3 is 15 residues long. The V end was cut by 3 bases, the J end by 4 bases, with 13 bases between. DNA of the CDR3: TGTGCCAGCAGTGAGTTCCCCGTGAATTACAATGAGCAGTTCTTC. Translation: CASSEFPVNYNEQFF.

J is TRBJ1-4 and V is TRBV7-9; 7 nucleotides line up with TRBD1. CDR1 is SEHNR and CDR2 is FQNEAQ in the germline V gene (reference sequence). The trim removed 7 bases at V and 7 bases at J, leaving 15 bases unmatched. The CDR3 loop spans 16 amino acids. The CDR3 bases are TGTGCCAGCAATCCCCTGAGGGGGCGCGGTGGTGAAAAACTGTTTTTT. As protein: CASNPLRGRGGEKLFF.

The genes are TRBV20-1 and TRBJ1-1, with D unclear. Germline values: CDR1 DFQATT, CDR2 SNEGSKA (reference sequence). The CDR3 has 10 amino acids. Trimming took off 0 bases at V and 8 bases at J, with 4 bases between the two ends. The CDR3 coding sequence is TGCAGTGCTAGAGACGAAGAAGCTTTCTTT. This codes for CSARDEEAFF.

V usage is TRBV4-2 and J usage is TRBJ2-3; D possibly corresponds to TRBD2 (6 bases). Germline V gene data show CDR1 as LGHNA and CDR2 as YNFKEQ. The CDR3 runs to 17 residues. V gave up 0 bases and J gave up 2 bases, with 15 bases separating them. The CDR3 nucleotides are TGTGCCAGCAGCCAAGATAGGAGGGCAGACTACACAGATACGCAGTATTTT. This codes for CASSQDRRADYTDTQYF.

The J gene is TRBJ1-1, the V gene TRBV29-1; perhaps TRBD1 as D (5 bases). Trimming left V 6 bases short and J 0 bases short, with 14 bases between. In germline, CDR1 is SQVTM, CDR2 ANQGSEA. This CDR3 has 14 amino acids. CDR3 residues: CSVEKGRMNTEAFF. CDR3 nucleotides: TGCAGCGTGGAAAAGGGGAGGATGAACACTGAAGCTTTCTTT.

J is TRBJ1-5 and V is TRBV6-6; tentative D call: TRBD1 (6 bases). The germline gives CDR1 MNHNY, CDR2 SVGAGI (reference sequence). The CDR3 length is 15 residues. Between the trimmed V and J ends, which lost 8 bases and 1 base, there was a span of 15 bases. This chain's CDR3 is CASRIDRTSNQPQHF. DNA for the CDR3: TGTGCCAGCCGGATCGACAGGACAAGCAATCAGCCCCAGCATTTT.

This clone was seen more than once but under ten times. CDR3 protein: CASTLRAGYGYTF. CDR3 sequence (DNA): TGTGCCAGCACCTTAAGGGCCGGATATGGCTACACCTTC. The chain links TRBV5-4 to TRBJ1-2; D remains ambiguous. Trimming removed 6 bases at V and 5 bases at J, with 14 bases between. This CDR3 comprises 13 residues. CDR1 and CDR2 from the germline V gene are SGHNT and YYREEE (reference sequence). The variable domain in full, with the rest retrieved from reference TRBV5-4 and TRBJ1-2, is ETGVTQSPTHLIKTRGQQVTLRCSSQSGHNTVSWYQQALGQGPQFIFQYYREEENGRGNFPPRFSGLQFPNYSSELNVNALELDDSALYLCASTLRAGYGYTFGSGTRLTVV.

To note about this clone: Its ends do not fully match the called genes, so a read error is possible. This rearrangement joins TRBV7-7 to TRBJ2-2, with D perhaps TRBD1 or TRBD2 (5 bases each). Germline V CDR1 and CDR2: SSHAT, FNYEAQ (reference sequence). The CDR3 has 15 residues. The CDR3 protein is CASSLAPGTAGELFF. The CDR3 bases are TGTGCTAGCAGCTTAGCCCCAGGGACGGCCGGGGAGCTGTTTTTT. Looking up the rest from reference TRBV7-7 and TRBJ2-2 gives the full variable domain: GAGVSQSPRYKVTKRGQDVTLRCDPISSHATLYWYQQALGQGPEFLTYFNYEAQPDKSGLPSDRFSAERPEGSISTLTIQRTEQRDSAMYRCASSLAPGTAGELFFGEGSRLTVL.

The rearrangement links TRBV19 to TRBJ2-7, with 9 bases fitting TRBD1. The CDR3 runs 12 residues. V lost 9 bases and J lost 9; bases outside the gene matches: 9. Per germline, CDR1 LNHDA and CDR2 SQIVND (reference sequence). The CDR3 DNA reads TGTGCCAGCGCAGACAGGGGGGATTTGCAGTACTTC. Translated, it gives CASADRGDLQYF.

The V and J genes are TRBV10-3 and TRBJ2-3; tentatively, D is TRBD2 (6 bases). V lost 8 bases to trimming and J lost 2 bases, with 8 bases between them. The CDR3 contains 12 residues. Germline-derived CDR1 and CDR2 are ENHRY and SYGVKD. CDR3 protein: CAIGGNTDTQYF. The DNA of the CDR3 is TGTGCCATCGGCGGGAACACAGATACGCAGTATTTT.

The V and J genes are TRBV5-1 and TRBJ2-1; 9 nucleotides line up with TRBD1. V lost 5 bases to trimming and J lost 7 bases; unmatched junction nucleotides: 13. The CDR3 totals 16 residues. The germline gives CDR1 SGHRS, CDR2 YFSETQ. The CDR3 bases are TGCGCCAGCAGTCCCAACATGGGGACAGGGTTTAATGAGCAGTTCTTC. The encoded protein is CASSPNMGTGFNEQFF.

This rearrangement joins TRBV19 to TRBJ2-1; D gene ambiguous. The ends were cut back, 4 bases at V and 3 bases at J, with 4 bases in the middle. Germline V gene sequence: CDR1 LNHDA, CDR2 SQIVND (reference sequence). The CDR3 consists of 12 residues. The CDR3 sequence: CASSRGYNEQFF. The CDR3 DNA reads as TGTGCCAGTAGTAGGGGCTACAATGAGCAGTTCTTC.

The chain recombines TRBV9 with TRBJ2-2; possibly TRBD2 for D (7 bases). CDR3 size: 18 residues. The V gene lost 0 bases and the J gene lost 3 bases, with 18 bases spanning the gap. CDR1 is SGDLS, CDR2 YYNGEE, per germline. In nucleotides, the CDR3 is TGTGCCAGCAGCGTAGGGAGGGGGAGGGCCCCTGACACCGGGGAGCTGTTTTTT. This translates into CASSVGRGRAPDTGELFF.

The chain links TRBV7-9 to TRBJ2-2; D gene ambiguous. Germline lookup yields CDR1 SEHNR and CDR2 FQNEAQ (reference sequence). The CDR3 is 18 amino acids. Between the trimmed V and J ends, which lost 2 bases and 1 base, there was a span of 17 bases. The CDR3 nucleotides are TGTGCCAGCAGCTTAATCCCCCGTTTCCAGCGGAACACCGGGGAGCTGTTTTTT. This codes for CASSLIPRFQRNTGELFF. Using reference TRBV7-9 and TRBJ2-2 for the parts outside the CDR3, the full variable domain is DTGVSQNPRHKITKRGQNVTFRCDPISEHNRLYWYRQTLGQGPEFLTYFQNEAQLEKSRLLSDRFSAERPKGSFSTLEIQRTEQGDSAMYLCASSLIPRFQRNTGELFFGEGSRLTVL.

This clone was counted only a few times. The chain uses TRBV6-5 and TRBJ2-2, with D perhaps TRBD2 (6 bases). The V gene lost 6 bases and the J gene lost 4 bases, with 15 bases spanning the gap. CDR3 length: 15 residues. The germline CDR1 and CDR2 sequences are MNHEY and SVGAGI. The CDR3 DNA is TGTGCCAGCAGGCGGGGCGAAGGCGGCACCGGGGAGCTGTTTTTT. Amino acid sequence: CASRRGEGGTGELFF.

The CDR3 DNA reads as TGTGCCAGCAGCCGGGAGGGGGGGTTTAATGAAAAACTGTTTTTT. This encodes CASSREGGFNEKLFF. The chain has TRBV4-2 and TRBJ1-4; D may be TRBD1 (6 bases). Trimming pared 4 bases from V and 4 bases from J, leaving 13 bases between. CDR3 length: 15 residues. Per germline, CDR1 LGHNA and CDR2 YNFKEQ.

This clone was found once. V usage is TRBV5-1 and J usage is TRBJ2-5, with TRBD2 matching 9 bases. The germline V gene has CDR1 SGHRS and CDR2 YFSETQ. The CDR3 is made up of 14 amino acids. V trimming: 2 bases; J trimming: 3 bases; junction bases outside the gene matches: 2. Here the CDR3 reads CASSLAGGKETQYF. In nucleotides, the CDR3 is TGCGCCAGCAGCTTAGCGGGGGGAAAAGAGACCCAGTACTTC. Complete variable domain (other parts from reference TRBV5-1 and TRBJ2-5): KAGVTQTPRYLIKTRGQQVTLSCSPISGHRSVSWYQQTPGQGLQFLFEYFSETQRNKGNFPGRFSGRQFSNSRSEMNVSTLELGDSALYLCASSLAGGKETQYFGPGTRLLVL.

V gene TRBV6-1 combines with J gene TRBJ2-2; D is possibly TRBD2 (5 bases). The CDR3 sequence is 15 residues long. From germline, CDR1 is MNHNS and CDR2 SASEGT. With 7 bases removed from V and 6 bases from J, the gap between germline ends came to 18 bases. CDR3 residues: CASIQRPGLPGELFF. The CDR3 DNA sequence: TGTGCCAGCATCCAGCGACCCGGACTTCCCGGGGAGCTGTTTTTT.

This clone rates as medium-sized. The chain employs TRBV10-3 and TRBJ1-1; the D gene is possibly TRBD1 (5 bases). Trimming took 6 bases from V and 7 from J, leaving 15 bases between them. The CDR3 consists of 13 residues. The V gene's germline CDR1 is ENHRY and CDR2 SYGVKD. CDR3 coding DNA: TGTGCCATCAGGGATCAGGGCGGAAGTGAAGCTTTCTTT. It specifies CAIRDQGGSEAFF.

The chain carries TRBV5-1 and TRBJ2-1; TRBD2 aligns across 14 bases. V trimming: 3 bases; J trimming: 1 base; junction bases outside the gene matches: 6. The CDR3 loop spans 18 amino acids. Germline CDR1 is SGHRS and CDR2 is YFSETQ. The CDR3 coding sequence is TGCGCCAGCAGCTGGAGGACTAGCGGGGGGACTTCCTACAATGAGCAGTTCTTC. It specifies CASSWRTSGGTSYNEQFF.

The chain combines TRBV18 with TRBJ1-5, with 10 bases that match TRBD1. With V trimmed by 3 bases and J by 6 bases, 5 bases remained unmatched. CDR3 length: 15 residues. CDR1 is KGHSH, CDR2 LQKENI, per germline. DNA of the CDR3: TGTGCCAGCTCACCGGGACAGGGGTTGCGTCAGCCCCAGCATTTT. Its protein product is CASSPGQGLRQPQHF.

The V and J genes are TRBV10-3 and TRBJ2-5, with TRBD1 as a possible D gene (6 bases). The J call is uncertain, as TRBJ2-7 better fits the DNA end. The CDR3 contains 14 residues. The germline V gene has CDR1 ENHRY and CDR2 SYGVKD. CDR3 protein: CAISLTGNSYEQYF. The CDR3 bases are TGTGCCATCAGTCTAACAGGGAACTCCTACGAGCAGTACTTC.

This chain uses TRBV2 with TRBJ1-1; TRBD1 might be the D (6 bases). Trimming shortened V by 2 bases and J by 9 bases, and 10 bases separated the two germline ends. Germline V gives CDR1 SNHLY, CDR2 FYNNEI. The CDR3 runs to 12 residues. The CDR3 DNA sequence: TGTGCCAGCAGTGAATGGGGGCGGAAAGCTTTCTTT. It codes for CASSEWGRKAFF.

This clone was picked up a small number of times. The chain combines TRBV28 with TRBJ2-7; D remains unclear. There are 16 residues in the CDR3. Germline CDR1 and CDR2: MDHEN and SYDVKM. The V gene lost 6 bases and the J gene lost 3 bases, with 21 bases spanning the gap. The CDR3 DNA reads as TGTGCCAGCAGCTACCGAGGACGGGCCCAGCGCTACGAGCAGTACTTC. The encoded protein is CASSYRGRAQRYEQYF.

In nucleotides, the CDR3 is TGTGCCAGCAGTCCTATTATCCCCTCAAACCATCAGCCCCAGCATTTT. This sequence encodes CASSPIIPSNHQPQHF. The J gene is TRBJ1-5, the V gene TRBV28; D gene ambiguous. The CDR3 spans 16 residues. Germline loops: CDR1 MDHEN, CDR2 SYDVKM. The V gene lost 5 bases and the J gene lost 5 bases, with 19 bases spanning the gap. Filled out from reference TRBV28 and TRBJ1-5, the complete variable domain reads DVKVTQSSRYLVKRTGEKVFLECVQDMDHENMFWYRQDPGLGLRLIYFSYDVKMKEKGDIPEGYSVSREKKERFSLILESASTNQTSMYLCASSPIIPSNHQPQHFGDGTRLSIL.

This chain joins TRBV6-1 and TRBJ1-1, with D possibly being TRBD1 (5 bases). Germline values: CDR1 MNHNS, CDR2 SASEGT. The CDR3 has 14 amino acids. V lost 8 bases to trimming and J lost 3 bases, with 16 bases between them. Here the CDR3 DNA reads TGTGCCAGCGGGGCACGAAACTGGGACACTGAAGCTTTCTTT. As protein: CASGARNWDTEAFF.

The chain has TRBV7-3 and TRBJ2-1; D is perhaps TRBD1 (6 bases). CDR3 length equals 15 residues. V was shortened by 2 bases and J by 5 bases, with 13 bases between the two germline ends. Germline V gene data show CDR1 as SGHTA and CDR2 as FQGTGA. CDR3 coding DNA: TGTGCCAGCAGCTTACAGGCAGGGGTAAACAATGAGCAGTTCTTC. This codes for CASSLQAGVNNEQFF. Variable domain in full (rest from reference TRBV7-3 and TRBJ2-1): GAGVSQTPSNKVTEKGKYVELRCDPISGHTALYWYRQSLGQGPEFLIYFQGTGAADDSGLPNDRFFAVRPEGSVSTLKIQRTERGDSAVYLCASSLQAGVNNEQFFGPGTRLTVL.